The clone carrying this T cell receptor (beta chain) was counted a few times. What it binds is unknown. The germline V gene has CDR1 MNHNY and CDR2 SVGAGI (reference sequence). Between the trimmed V and J ends, which lost 6 bases and 0 bases, there was a span of 12 bases. The CDR3 is 14 amino acids. This sample is drawn from a study of T cell repertoires in cytomegalovirus infection. Study-wide background: CMV infection plus the matching HLA type was flagged by public TCR beta signatures.

Study-wide results and caveats: Adding up the frequency of public TCR beta families identified people who carried CMV plus the relevant HLA.

TCRdb fed the reads into MiXCR, producing one record per CDR3 protein. The sample comprises roughly 150,000 distinct CDR3 sequences, about 20% of which are singletons, and roughly 9.7% rests with the top ten. The chain employs TRBV6-6 and TRBJ2-7; maybe TRBD1 (5 bases). The sequence came from a human donor in good health (CMV status not recorded). Some clones in this sample may be carry-over from other donors' samples. Sequenced material: PBMCs. The CDR3 sequence is CASSPDTLSYEQYF. CDR3 nucleotides: TGTGCCAGCAGCCCGGACACTCTCTCCTACGAGCAGTACTTC.